The 2 T cell receptor beta chains below were found in one sample sequenced in a study of read filtering for tumor transcriptome and immune sequencing. This library used roughly 370 ng RNA and molecular barcoded adaptors spanning alpha/delta and beta/gamma chains. TCRdb reprocessed the reads with MiXCR, giving one entry per CDR3 protein. The sample contains 39,000 or so distinct CDR3 sequences, under 15% of which appear only once. The sample taken for sequencing was a population of CD138-negative cells sorted from bone marrow. Source of these receptors: a donor over 35 with multiple myeloma.

In this sample, this clonotype turned up many times. J is TRBJ2-5 and V is TRBV5-4; a possible D gene is TRBD2 (6 bases). CDR1 and CDR2 from the germline V gene are SGHNT and YYREEE (reference sequence). The CDR3 runs to 15 residues. Deletions cut 4 bases from V and 0 bases from J, with 13 bases between. In nucleotides, the CDR3 is TGTGCCAGCAGCCCACTAGCAGACTACCAAGAGACCCAGTACTTC. It codes for CASSPLADYQETQYF.

This clonotype showed up many times. The chain combines TRBV5-1 with TRBJ2-2; D may be TRBD1 (5 bases). In germline, CDR1 is SGHRS, CDR2 YFSETQ. The ends were cut back, 5 bases at V and 6 bases at J, with 11 bases in the middle. The CDR3 covers 13 residues. The CDR3 reads CASRNTQAGELFF. The CDR3 DNA is TGCGCCAGCAGGAATACACAGGCCGGGGAGCTGTTTTTT. Full variable domain (remainder filled in from reference TRBV5-1 and TRBJ2-2): KAGVTQTPRYLIKTRGQQVTLSCSPISGHRSVSWYQQTPGQGLQFLFEYFSETQRNKGNFPGRFSGRQFSNSRSEMNVSTLELGDSALYLCASRNTQAGELFFGEGSRLTVL.